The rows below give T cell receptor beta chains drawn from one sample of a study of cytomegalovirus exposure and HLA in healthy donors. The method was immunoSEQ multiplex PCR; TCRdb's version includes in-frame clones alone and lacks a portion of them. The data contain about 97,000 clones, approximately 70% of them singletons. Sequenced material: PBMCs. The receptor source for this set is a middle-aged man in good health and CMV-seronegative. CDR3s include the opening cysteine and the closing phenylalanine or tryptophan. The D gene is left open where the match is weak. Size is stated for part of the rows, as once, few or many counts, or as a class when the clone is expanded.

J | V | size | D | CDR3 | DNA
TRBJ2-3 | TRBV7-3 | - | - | CASSQGLRTDTQYF | TGTGCCAGCAGCCAGGGACTTCGCACAGATACGCAGTATTTT
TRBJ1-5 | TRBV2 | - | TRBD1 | CASSQQGGSGNQPQHF | TGTGCCAGCAGCCAACAGGGGGGGTCTGGCAATCAGCCCCAGCATTTT
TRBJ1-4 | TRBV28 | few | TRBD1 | CASTPGGTGGSVEKLFF | TGTGCCAGCACTCCCGGAGGGACAGGGGGTTCAGTTGAAAAACTGTTTTTT
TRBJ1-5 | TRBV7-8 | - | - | CASRLTGVSNQPQHF | TGTGCCAGCAGGCTAACGGGGGTCAGCAATCAGCCCCAGCATTTT
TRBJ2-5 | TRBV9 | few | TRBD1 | CASSVAWGQGIGETQYF | TGTGCCAGCAGCGTAGCTTGGGGACAGGGGATCGGGGAGACCCAGTACTTC
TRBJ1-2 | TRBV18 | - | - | CASSPDRLDGYTF | TGTGCCAGCTCACCCGACAGGCTAGATGGCTACACCTTC
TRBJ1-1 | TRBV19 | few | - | CASVWGPEAFF | TGTGCCAGTGTCTGGGGGCCTGAAGCTTTCTTT
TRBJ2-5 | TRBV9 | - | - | CASSVDGPSETQYF | TGTGCCAGCAGCGTAGATGGCCCGTCGGAGACCCAGTACTTC
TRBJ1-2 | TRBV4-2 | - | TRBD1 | CASSQDEAGTERNGYTF | TGTGCCAGCAGCCAAGATGAGGCCGGGACAGAAAGAAATGGCTACACCTTC
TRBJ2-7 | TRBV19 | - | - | CASSISGENYEQYF | TGTGCCAGTAGTATCTCGGGGGAGAACTACGAGCAGTACTTC
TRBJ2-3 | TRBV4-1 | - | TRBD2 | CASSQDTSGLAGGTDTQYF | TGCGCCAGCAGCCAAGATACCTCCGGACTAGCGGGGGGTACAGATACGCAGTATTTT
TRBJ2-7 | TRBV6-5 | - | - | CASSYSMVRDEQYF | TGTGCCAGCAGTTACTCGATGGTCAGGGACGAGCAGTACTTC
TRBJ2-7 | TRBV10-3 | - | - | CAISEYDRPSYEQYF | TGTGCCATCAGTGAGTATGACAGGCCGTCCTACGAGCAGTACTTC
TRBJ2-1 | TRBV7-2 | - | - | CASSLRGSSYNEQFF | TGTGCCAGCAGCTTAAGGGGGAGCTCCTACAATGAGCAGTTCTTC
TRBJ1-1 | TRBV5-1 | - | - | CASSLADSGSTEAFF | TGCGCCAGCAGCTTGGCCGACTCAGGGTCTACTGAAGCTTTCTTT
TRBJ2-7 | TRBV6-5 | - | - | CASTPGGDLDEQYF | TGTGCCAGCACCCCCGGAGGGGATCTGGACGAGCAGTACTTC
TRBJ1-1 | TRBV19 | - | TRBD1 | CASRDREIGEAFF | TGTGCCAGCCGGGACAGGGAGATAGGTGAAGCTTTCTTT
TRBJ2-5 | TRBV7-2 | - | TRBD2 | CASSFPPGTSGETQYF | TGTGCCAGCAGCTTCCCCCCAGGGACTAGCGGAGAGACCCAGTACTTC
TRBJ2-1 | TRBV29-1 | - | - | CSTVGTGEHNEQFF | TGCAGCACCGTAGGGACGGGGGAGCACAATGAGCAGTTCTTC
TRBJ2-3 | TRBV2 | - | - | CATHTGTTSTDTQYF | TGTGCCACCCACACCGGGACAACTTCCACAGATACGCAGTATTTT
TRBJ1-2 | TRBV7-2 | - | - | CASSLGGPYGYTF | TGTGCCAGCAGCTTGGGAGGCCCCTATGGCTACACCTTC
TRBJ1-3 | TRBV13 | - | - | CASSFEDTSGNTIYF | TGTGCCAGCAGCTTTGAGGACACCTCTGGAAACACCATATATTTT
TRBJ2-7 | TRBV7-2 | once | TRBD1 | CASSRQGGANYEQYF | TGTGCCAGCAGCCGACAGGGGGGAGCAAATTACGAGCAGTACTTC
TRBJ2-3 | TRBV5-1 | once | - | CASSMWAIDGTDTQYF | TGCGCCAGCAGCATGTGGGCGATCGATGGCACAGATACGCAGTATTTT
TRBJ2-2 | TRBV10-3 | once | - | CAIAQVVPGELFF | TGTGCCATCGCCCAGGTTGTCCCCGGGGAGCTGTTTTTT
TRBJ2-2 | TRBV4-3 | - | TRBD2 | CASSQWSAGVTNTGELFF | TGCGCCAGCAGCCAATGGTCAGCGGGGGTTACTAACACCGGGGAGCTGTTTTTT
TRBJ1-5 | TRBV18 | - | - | CASSPQVGNQPQHF | TGTGCCAGCTCACCACAGGTCGGGAATCAGCCCCAGCATTTT
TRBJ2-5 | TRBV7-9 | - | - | CASSFRPSGETQYF | TGTGCCAGCAGCTTCCGCCCTTCCGGGGAGACCCAGTACTTC
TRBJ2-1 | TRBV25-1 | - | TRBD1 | CASSPSRGLALDEQFF | TGTGCCAGCAGTCCAAGCAGGGGGCTAGCTCTGGATGAGCAGTTCTTC
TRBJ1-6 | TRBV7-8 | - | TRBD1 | CASSPRFTGGGSPLHF | TGTGCCAGCAGCCCACGCTTCACAGGGGGAGGTTCACCCCTCCACTTT
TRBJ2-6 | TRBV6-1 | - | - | CASTGRISGVLTF | TGTGCCAGCACCGGACGAATAAGCGGCGTCCTGACTTTC
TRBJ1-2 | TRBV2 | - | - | CASTESPGTMSWQGYTF | TGTGCCAGCACCGAGTCTCCGGGAACAATGTCGTGGCAGGGCTACACCTTC
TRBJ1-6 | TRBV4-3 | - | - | CASSQESGIALHF | TGCGCCAGCAGCCAAGAATCAGGCATCGCCCTCCACTTT
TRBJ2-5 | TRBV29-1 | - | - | CSVARRGQETQYF | TGCAGCGTTGCCCGACGGGGGCAAGAGACCCAGTACTTC
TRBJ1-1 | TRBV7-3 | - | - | CASSLRAGFDTEAFF | TGTGCCAGCAGCCTAAGGGCAGGGTTCGACACTGAAGCTTTCTTT
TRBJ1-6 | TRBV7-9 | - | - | CASSLVGQQGSPLHF | TGTGCCAGCAGCTTAGTTGGACAGCAAGGTTCACCCCTCCACTTT
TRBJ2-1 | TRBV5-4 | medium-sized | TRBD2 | CASSSPLAGGVNEQFF | TGTGCCAGCAGCTCCCCCCTAGCGGGGGGTGTCAATGAGCAGTTCTTC
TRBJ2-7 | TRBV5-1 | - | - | CASSLTGTYEQYF | TGCGCCAGCAGCTTGACAGGGACCTACGAGCAGTACTTC
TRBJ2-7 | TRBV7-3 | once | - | CASPYGGPYEQYF | TGTGCCAGCCCCTACGGGGGGCCCTACGAGCAGTACTTC
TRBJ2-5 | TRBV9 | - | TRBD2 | CASSVVDSGRPQETQYF | TGTGCCAGCAGCGTAGTAGATAGCGGGAGACCTCAAGAGACCCAGTACTTC
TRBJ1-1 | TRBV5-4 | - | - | CASSVDTGNTEAFF | TGCGCCAGCAGCGTCGATACAGGGAACACTGAAGCTTTCTTT
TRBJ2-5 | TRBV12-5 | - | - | CASGLVLGGDGTQYF | TGTGCTAGTGGTTTGGTACTGGGGGGAGATGGGACCCAGTACTTC
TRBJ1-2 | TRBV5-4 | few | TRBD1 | CASSWRGGTGRLSYGYTF | TGTGCCAGCAGCTGGAGGGGAGGGACAGGAAGGCTCTCCTATGGCTACACCTTC
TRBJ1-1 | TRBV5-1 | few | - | CASSAGMNTEAFF | TGCGCCAGCAGCGCCGGGATGAACACTGAAGCTTTCTTT
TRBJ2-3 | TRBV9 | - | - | CASSPFGSTDTQYF | TGTGCCAGCAGCCCCTTCGGTAGCACAGATACGCAGTATTTT